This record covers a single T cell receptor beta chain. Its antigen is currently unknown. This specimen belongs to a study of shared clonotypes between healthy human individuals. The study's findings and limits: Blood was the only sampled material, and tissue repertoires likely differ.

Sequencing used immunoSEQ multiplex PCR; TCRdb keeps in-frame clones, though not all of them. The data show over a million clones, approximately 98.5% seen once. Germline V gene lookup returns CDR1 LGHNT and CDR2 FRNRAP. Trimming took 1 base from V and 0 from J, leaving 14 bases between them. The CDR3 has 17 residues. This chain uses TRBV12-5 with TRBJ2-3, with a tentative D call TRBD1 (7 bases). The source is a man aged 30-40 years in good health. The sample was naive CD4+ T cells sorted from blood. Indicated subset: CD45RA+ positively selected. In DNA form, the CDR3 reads TGTGCTAGTGGTTTGGCCCTGACAGGGACTAGCACAGATACGCAGTATTTT. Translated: CASGLALTGTSTDTQYF. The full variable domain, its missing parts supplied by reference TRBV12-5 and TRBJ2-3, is DARVTQTPRHKVTEMGQEVTMRCQPILGHNTVFWYRQTMMQGLELLAYFRNRAPLDDSGMPKDRFSAEMPDATLATLKIQPSEPRDSAVYFCASGLALTGTSTDTQYFGPGTRLTVL.